The 31 T cell receptor beta chains below were found in one sample sequenced in a study of cytomegalovirus exposure and HLA in healthy donors (dated by TCRdb to about 2017). Library prep was done by the immunoSEQ multiplex PCR assay. Sourced from immuneACCESS, this table was stored by TCRdb with only in-frame sequences that have V and J called. A share of the clones is absent; for the studies checked, an unresolved V gene accounts for under half, and the remainder has no known explanation. The sample data list about 160,000 clones, and about nine tenths of these were observed just once. The ten largest clones represent 5.7% of the sample. Sequenced input: PBMCs. Receptor source: a young woman in good health and CMV-seronegative.

The rearrangement joins TRBV7-2 to TRBJ2-3; D is possibly TRBD2 (7 bases). Looked up from germline, CDR1 is SGHTA and CDR2 is FQGNSA. V lost 6 bases to trimming and J lost 5 bases, with 15 bases between them. This CDR3 comprises 14 residues. CDR3 residues: CASREGGRVDTQYF. DNA for the CDR3: TGTGCCAGCAGAGAGGGGGGGAGGGTAGATACGCAGTATTTT. Supplemented by reference TRBV7-2 and TRBJ2-3, the full variable domain reads GAGVSQSPSNKVTEKGKDVELRCDPISGHTALYWYRQSLGQGLEFLIYFQGNSAPDKSGLPSDRFSAERTGGSVSTLTIQRTQQEDSAVYLCASREGGRVDTQYFGPGTRLTVL.

The chain carries TRBV7-8 and TRBJ1-3; no clear D gene. Germline CDR1 is SGHVS and CDR2 is FQNEAQ. Trimming shortened V by 3 bases and J by 0 bases, and 12 bases separated the two germline ends. This CDR3 region has 16 residues. CDR3 sequence: CASSFVEAYSGNTIYF. The CDR3, as DNA: TGTGCCAGCAGCTTTGTTGAGGCCTACTCTGGAAACACCATATATTTT.

This chain links TRBV4-2 with TRBJ2-7; D ambiguous. The CDR3 is 15 amino acids. Germline-derived CDR1 and CDR2 are LGHNA and YNFKEQ. V was clipped by 0 bases and J by 5 bases, with 14 bases between them. DNA for the CDR3: TGTGCCAGCAGCCAAGAGGTATCCTCTTGGAACGAGCAGTACTTC. This codes for CASSQEVSSWNEQYF.

The chain recombines TRBV19 with TRBJ2-2, with TRBD1 matching over 7 bases. V lost 10 bases, J lost 6 bases, and 8 bases stayed unmatched. The CDR3 totals 13 residues. The V gene's germline CDR1 is LNHDA and CDR2 SQIVND (reference sequence). CDR3 in DNA: TGTGCCACTTCCGGGACAGTGGCCGGGGAGCTGTTTTTT. Translated: CATSGTVAGELFF.

The CDR3 spells CASSPSVAHNEKLFF. In DNA form, the CDR3 reads TGCGCCAGCAGCCCATCCGTGGCACATAATGAAAAACTGTTTTTT. The V gene is TRBV4-1, the J gene TRBJ1-4, with unresolved D. This CDR3 is 15 amino acids long. The germline V gene encodes CDR1 MGHRA and CDR2 YSYEKL. Trimming removed 4 bases at V and 4 bases at J, with 13 bases between.

The chain couples TRBV11-2 to TRBJ1-6; TRBD1 matches 7 bases. Germline values: CDR1 SGHAT, CDR2 FQNNGV. The CDR3 runs to 16 residues. Trimming cost V 7 bases and J 8 bases; bases outside gene matches: 14. CDR3 protein: CASNGGDRAAYSPLHF. CDR3 in DNA: TGTGCCAGCAACGGGGGTGACAGGGCCGCTTATTCACCCCTCCACTTT.

This clone has more than one count but fewer than ten. The chain links TRBV6-5 to TRBJ2-3, with D unresolved. V lost 6 bases, J lost 2 bases, and 3 bases lay in between. The CDR3 totals 11 residues. The V gene's germline CDR1 is MNHEY and CDR2 SVGAGI. The CDR3 loop reads CASSHTDTQYF. DNA of the CDR3: TGTGCCAGCAGCCACACAGATACGCAGTATTTT.

V usage is TRBV18 and J usage is TRBJ2-3, with 12 nucleotides matching TRBD2. The V gene end was trimmed by 3 bases and the J gene end by 6 bases; junction bases not matched to a gene: 7. The CDR3 spans 16 residues. Looked up from germline, CDR1 is KGHSH and CDR2 is LQKENI. The CDR3 is CASSPDRTSGVDTQYF. For the CDR3, the DNA is TGTGCCAGCTCACCGGATAGGACTAGCGGGGTGGATACGCAGTATTTT.

This clone was seen a few times. The V gene is TRBV7-9, the J gene TRBJ1-2; TRBD1 matches at 8 bases. Germline assignment: CDR1 SEHNR and CDR2 FQNEAQ (reference sequence). This CDR3 is 13 amino acids long. Trimming took 5 bases from V and 6 from J; bases not matched to a gene: 5. Here the CDR3 DNA reads TGTGCCAGCAGCACGCGGGACAGGAATGGCTACACCTTC. Protein: CASSTRDRNGYTF.

The rearrangement links TRBV29-1 to TRBJ2-1, with TRBD2 matching 7 bases. V lost 1 base, J lost 10 bases, and 10 bases stayed unmatched. The CDR3 is made up of 14 amino acids. Germline CDR1 reads SQVTM; CDR2 reads ANQGSEA. The CDR3 loop is CSVEGLGGSHEQFF. The CDR3 DNA follows: TGCAGCGTTGAAGGATTGGGGGGGTCACACGAGCAGTTCTTC.

V is TRBV7-9 and J is TRBJ2-7; 7 nucleotides agree with TRBD2. V shed 4 bases, J shed 2 bases, and the junction held 5 bases outside the gene matches. The CDR3 covers 14 residues. Germline CDR1 reads SEHNR; CDR2 reads FQNEAQ (reference sequence). The CDR3 nucleotides are TGTGCCAGCAGCTCGGGGGGTCGGCCCTACGAGCAGTACTTC. Protein sequence: CASSSGGRPYEQYF.

The chain has TRBV12-5 and TRBJ2-2; D remains ambiguous. Germline values: CDR1 LGHNT, CDR2 FRNRAP. Trimming took off 6 bases at V and 5 bases at J, with 10 bases between the two ends. The CDR3 is made up of 13 amino acids. The CDR3 spells CASGPTTTGELFF. DNA for the CDR3: TGTGCTAGTGGGCCGACCACGACCGGGGAGCTGTTTTTT.

In nucleotides, the CDR3 is TGTGCCAGTAGTATCGGAGGGACAGCCTACTCTGGAAACACCATATATTTT. This encodes CASSIGGTAYSGNTIYF. The rearrangement links TRBV19 to TRBJ1-3; TRBD1 matches at 7 bases. CDR3 size: 17 residues. CDR1 is LNHDA and CDR2 is SQIVND in the germline V gene (reference sequence). J was trimmed by 0 bases and V by 3 bases; bases with no gene match: 8.

This chain joins TRBV4-2 and TRBJ1-1; D call uncertain. Per germline, CDR1 LGHNA and CDR2 YNFKEQ. The CDR3 covers 13 residues. The ends were cut back, 2 bases at V and 3 bases at J, with 7 bases in the middle. The CDR3 reads CASSQFLDTEAFF. The CDR3 nucleotides read TGTGCCAGCAGCCAATTCTTAGACACTGAAGCTTTCTTT.

CDR3 amino acids: CASSYSGTTTNYGYTF. In nucleotides, the CDR3 is TGTGCCAGCAGTTACTCGGGGACAACCACTAACTATGGCTACACCTTC. The chain links TRBV6-5 to TRBJ1-2, with a tentative D call TRBD1 (6 bases). Trimming cost V 0 bases and J 0 bases, with 11 bases left between them. Per germline, CDR1 MNHEY and CDR2 SVGAGI. This CDR3 comprises 16 residues.

The chain employs TRBV27 and TRBJ1-1, with no clear D. This CDR3 region has 13 residues. The germline V gene encodes CDR1 MNHEY and CDR2 SMNVEV (reference sequence). The ends were cut back, 3 bases at V and 3 bases at J, with 8 bases in the middle. CDR3 loop: CASSLSLDTEAFF. DNA of the CDR3: TGTGCCAGCAGTTTGTCTCTAGACACTGAAGCTTTCTTT.

This clone has only one observation. The chain carries TRBV13 and TRBJ1-1; D is undetermined. CDR3 size: 14 residues. Germline V gives CDR1 PRHDT, CDR2 FYEKMQ (reference sequence). V dropped 1 base and J dropped 8 bases, with 14 bases sitting between them. Here the CDR3 reads CASSLEINGREAFF. DNA for the CDR3: TGTGCCAGCAGCTTAGAAATCAACGGGAGAGAAGCTTTCTTT. Drawing the rest from reference TRBV13 and TRBJ1-1, the complete variable domain is AAGVIQSPRHLIKEKRETATLKCYPIPRHDTVYWYQQGPGQDPQFLISFYEKMQSDKGSIPDRFSAQQFSDYHSELNMSSLELGDSALYFCASSLEINGREAFFGQGTRLTVV.

CDR3 residues: CSVGPGDGYTF. The CDR3 DNA reads as TGCAGCGTTGGGCCAGGGGATGGCTACACCTTC. The rearrangement uses TRBV29-1 and TRBJ1-2; D perhaps matches TRBD1 (6 bases). This CDR3 is 11 amino acids long. The ends were cut back, 4 bases at V and 6 bases at J, with 9 bases in the middle. Germline values: CDR1 SQVTM, CDR2 ANQGSEA. Complete variable domain (other parts from reference TRBV29-1 and TRBJ1-2): SAVISQKPSRDICQRGTSLTIQCQVDSQVTMMFWYRQQPGQSLTLIATANQGSEATYESGFVIDKFPISRPNLTFSTLTVSNMSPEDSSIYLCSVGPGDGYTFGSGTRLTVV.

The V call is TRBV5-4, the J call TRBJ2-5; 8 bases map to TRBD2. The J segment lost 4 bases and the V segment lost 3 bases, leaving 11 bases of the junction unmatched. From germline, CDR1 is SGHNT and CDR2 YYREEE (reference sequence). This CDR3 contains 16 residues. CDR3 region: CASSWGGREDGETQYF. The CDR3 DNA reads TGTGCCAGCAGCTGGGGGGGGCGGGAGGATGGAGAGACCCAGTACTTC.

The chain couples TRBV2 to TRBJ2-7; 11 bases fit TRBD2. V lost 6 bases to trimming and J lost 2 bases; unmatched junction nucleotides: 6. The CDR3 runs to 15 residues. The germline CDR1 and CDR2 sequences are SNHLY and FYNNEI. The CDR3 sequence is CASRATSGITYEQYF. The CDR3 nucleotides are TGTGCCAGCAGGGCGACTAGCGGGATAACCTACGAGCAGTACTTC.

With regard to this clone: Other DNA sequences in this specimen translate into the identical CDR3. This chain uses TRBV18 with TRBJ2-5, with D uncertain. V was cut by 3 bases and J by 0 bases, with 2 bases left in between. This CDR3 has 12 residues. Germline loops: CDR1 KGHSH, CDR2 LQKENI. CDR3 DNA sequence: TGTGCCAGCTCACCGTACCAAGAGACCCAGTACTTC. Residues: CASSPYQETQYF.

This clone was seen a few times. The rearrangement uses TRBV30 and TRBJ2-7, with TRBD2 matching 10 bases. In germline, CDR1 is GTSNPN, CDR2 SVGIG (reference sequence). The V and J ends lost 3 bases and 2 bases, in that order; junction bases with no gene match: 1. This CDR3 has 13 residues. CDR3 protein: CAWRGLAPYEQYF. In nucleotides, the CDR3 is TGTGCCTGGAGGGGACTAGCGCCCTACGAGCAGTACTTC.

This clone has just one count. The chain employs TRBV5-1 and TRBJ2-2, with TRBD2 matching 11 bases. V shed 1 base, J shed 1 base, and the junction held 0 bases outside the gene matches. Germline V lookup: CDR1 SGHRS, CDR2 YFSETQ. This CDR3 region has 16 residues. This CDR3 is CASSLLAGGNTGELFF. CDR3 in DNA: TGCGCCAGCAGCTTGCTAGCGGGAGGGAACACCGGGGAGCTGTTTTTT.

The chain recombines TRBV27 with TRBJ2-4; 9 nucleotides line up with TRBD2. The CDR3 is 17 residues long. Trimming removed 3 bases from V and 8 bases from J; junction bases left unmatched: 14. Per the germline V gene, CDR1 is MNHEY and CDR2 is SMNVEV (reference sequence). CDR3 in DNA: TGTGCCAGCAGTTTGCGCGGGGGGGGCCGCCTTGTAGACATTCAGTACTTC. Its translation: CASSLRGGGRLVDIQYF.

V usage is TRBV7-9 and J usage is TRBJ1-2; unclear D gene. This CDR3 contains 13 residues. CDR1 is SEHNR, CDR2 FQNEAQ, per germline (reference sequence). The ends were cut back, 5 bases at V and 3 bases at J, with 10 bases in the middle. CDR3 sequence: CASSPDGDYGYTF. The DNA for the CDR3 is TGTGCCAGCAGCCCAGACGGAGACTATGGCTACACCTTC.

The rearrangement uses TRBV9 and TRBJ2-3; unclear D gene. Between the trimmed V and J ends, which lost 4 bases and 3 bases, there was a span of 6 bases. The CDR3 totals 12 residues. The V gene's germline CDR1 is SGDLS and CDR2 YYNGEE. CDR3 sequence reads: CASSLGTDTQYF. The CDR3 DNA follows: TGTGCCAGCAGCCTAGGAACAGATACGCAGTATTTT.

This sequence joins TRBV18 and TRBJ1-1, with D possibly TRBD1 on 6 matching bases. The CDR3 covers 15 residues. CDR1 and CDR2 (germline): KGHSH, LQKENI. V lost 5 bases and J lost 3, with 16 bases in between. The DNA for the CDR3 is TGTGCCAGCTCATCCTCGGGGGCTAGGGACACTGAAGCTTTCTTT. This sequence encodes CASSSSGARDTEAFF. Complete variable domain (other parts from reference TRBV18 and TRBJ1-1): NAGVMQNPRHLVRRRGQEARLRCSPMKGHSHVYWYRQLPEEGLKFMVYLQKENIIDESGMPKERFSAEFPKEGPSILRIQQVVRGDSAAYFCASSSSGARDTEAFFGQGTRLTVV.

This chain uses TRBV15 with TRBJ2-5; no clear D. The CDR3 spans 13 residues. CDR1 and CDR2 (germline): LNHNV, YYDKDF (reference sequence). The germline V and J ends were trimmed by 1 base and 5 bases, with 8 bases remaining between them. This chain's CDR3 is CATSRVKAETQYF. The CDR3, as DNA: TGTGCCACCAGCAGAGTTAAGGCGGAGACCCAGTACTTC.

This rearrangement joins TRBV12-5 to TRBJ1-2, with 7 bases lining up with TRBD1. After removal of 0 bases from V and 1 base from J, the junction contained 5 bases not matched to a gene. The CDR3 runs to 16 residues. Germline lookup yields CDR1 LGHNT and CDR2 FRNRAP. CDR3 amino acids: CASGLVRRGLNYGYTF. In DNA, the CDR3 is TGTGCTAGTGGTTTGGTACGGAGGGGGCTTAACTATGGCTACACCTTC.

This clone was seen a few times. The J gene is TRBJ1-2, the V gene TRBV7-9; possibly TRBD1 for D (6 bases). V was shortened by 1 base and J by 1 base, with 7 bases between the two germline ends. The CDR3 has 14 residues. Germline V gives CDR1 SEHNR, CDR2 FQNEAQ (reference sequence). In DNA, the CDR3 is TGTGCCAGCAGCTTAGGAGGGGGTAACTATGGCTACACCTTC. It codes for CASSLGGGNYGYTF.

The V gene is TRBV7-2, the J gene TRBJ1-3; D is unclear. Trimming took 8 bases from V and 1 from J, leaving 6 bases between them. Germline CDR1 SGHTA, CDR2 FQGNSA. The CDR3 sequence is 12 residues long. CDR3 in amino acids: CASGPSGNTIYF. The CDR3 DNA sequence: TGTGCCAGCGGACCATCTGGAAACACCATATATTTT.